The rows below give T cell receptor beta chains drawn from one sample of a study of blood T cell repertoires in COVID-19. Here immunoSEQ multiplex PCR was the method, and the copy in TCRdb shows in-frame clones only, minus some. There are fewer than 400,000 clones in the sample; about nine tenths occur only once, and approximately 4.1% lies in the top ten. The sample was PBMCs or T cells enriched from blood (not recorded which). The receptors were gathered from a man aged 25-40 years who had recovered from COVID-19. Each CDR3 is given with its conserved first and last residue. The order of the fields is CDR3 length, D gene, J gene, clone size, V gene, CDR3 protein, CDR3 DNA. D genes are given only for firm matches. Rows give clone size only sometimes, using once, few, many, or a class for an expanded clone.

16	TRBD1	TRBJ2-2	.	TRBV2	CASSQRTGRNTGELFF	TGTGCCAGCAGCCAAAGGACAGGGCGAAACACCGGGGAGCTGTTTTTT
16	.	TRBJ2-2	.	TRBV21-1	CASRSLQGKDTGELFF	TGTGCCAGCAGATCCCTACAGGGGAAGGACACCGGGGAGCTGTTTTTT
16	.	TRBJ2-1	.	TRBV5-8	CASSLLRGQIYNEQFF	TGTGCCAGCAGCCTACTGCGGGGGCAGATCTACAATGAGCAGTTCTTC
16	TRBD2	TRBJ2-1	.	TRBV14	CASSRTSGGAHNEQFF	TGTGCCAGCAGCCGGACTAGCGGGGGGGCACACAATGAGCAGTTCTTC
13	.	TRBJ1-1	.	TRBV6-5	CASSHREGTEAFF	TGTGCCAGCAGTCACAGGGAGGGGACTGAAGCTTTCTTT
15	TRBD1	TRBJ1-5	.	TRBV19	CASSRSGGINQPQHF	TGTGCCAGTAGTAGGTCAGGGGGTATCAATCAGCCCCAGCATTTT
15	TRBD1	TRBJ1-2	.	TRBV27	CASSLGQGAFGGYTF	TGTGCCAGCAGTTTGGGACAGGGGGCGTTCGGCGGCTACACCTTC
12	TRBD1	TRBJ2-1	.	TRBV2	CASRMTGGEQFF	TGTGCCAGCAGGATGACAGGGGGTGAGCAGTTCTTC
16	TRBD1	TRBJ2-7	once	TRBV7-9	CASSSRTGQASYEQYF	TGTGCCAGCAGCTCGCGGACTGGACAGGCCTCCTACGAGCAGTACTTC
14	.	TRBJ1-3	.	TRBV24-1	CATSDPRGGNTIYF	TGTGCCACCAGTGATCCTCGCGGCGGAAACACCATATATTTT
13	.	TRBJ2-5	once	TRBV28	CASGGGAGETQYF	TGTGCCAGCGGAGGGGGCGCCGGGGAGACCCAGTACTTC
14	TRBD2	TRBJ2-5	.	TRBV5-1	CASSFSGIEETQYF	TGCGCCAGCAGCTTTAGCGGGATTGAAGAGACCCAGTACTTC
14	TRBD2	TRBJ2-1	.	TRBV3-1/TRBV3-2	CASSRDYSGNEQFF	TGTGCCAGCAGCCGGGACTATTCAGGAAATGAGCAGTTCTTC
14	TRBD2	TRBJ2-1	once	TRBV6-5	CASRGGGAYNEQFF	TGTGCCAGCAGGGGTGGGGGGGCCTACAATGAGCAGTTCTTC
15	TRBD1	TRBJ1-2	.	TRBV9	CASSQVTGGAYGYTF	TGTGCCAGCAGTCAAGTGACAGGGGGCGCCTATGGCTACACCTTC
15	.	TRBJ1-2	.	TRBV30	CAWSVLGPNAGGYTF	TGTGCCTGGAGTGTCTTAGGACCTAATGCGGGTGGCTACACCTTC
12	.	TRBJ2-1	.	TRBV11-2	CASSLMSGEQFF	TGTGCCAGCAGCTTAATGTCAGGTGAGCAGTTCTTC
13	TRBD1	TRBJ1-5	.	TRBV29-1	CSVAGQGVQPQHF	TGCAGCGTTGCGGGACAGGGAGTACAGCCCCAGCATTTT
17	TRBD1	TRBJ1-4	.	TRBV5-1	CASSLGTGPATNEKLFF	TGCGCCAGCAGCCTAGGGACAGGGCCCGCAACTAATGAAAAACTGTTTTTT
16	TRBD2	TRBJ2-3	few	TRBV19	CASSIFPSGGTDTQYF	TGTGCCAGTAGTATCTTTCCTAGCGGGGGCACAGATACGCAGTATTTT
12	.	TRBJ2-7	.	TRBV29-1	CSVEVGRYEQYF	TGCAGCGTTGAAGTTGGCAGGTACGAGCAGTACTTC
14	.	TRBJ1-1	.	TRBV11-2	CASSFFTGNTEAFF	TGTGCCAGCAGCTTTTTTACAGGGAACACTGAAGCTTTCTTT
15	.	TRBJ1-4	.	TRBV28	CASSPGGVGNEKLFF	TGTGCCAGCAGCCCGGGGGGGGTGGGTAATGAAAAACTGTTTTTT
16	TRBD1	TRBJ2-1	once	TRBV19	CASSAPGTGGPNEQFF	TGTGCCAGTAGTGCGCCCGGGACAGGGGGCCCCAATGAGCAGTTCTTC
18	TRBD2	TRBJ2-1	.	TRBV4-1	CASSQDRASGGGYNEQFF	TGCGCCAGCAGCCAAGATAGAGCTAGCGGGGGGGGATACAATGAGCAGTTCTTC
15	TRBD1	TRBJ2-1	.	TRBV11-3	CASSPRDRTNGEQFF	TGTGCCAGCAGCCCCCGGGACAGGACCAACGGTGAGCAGTTCTTC
15	TRBD2	TRBJ2-1	.	TRBV5-1	CASSLEAGGPNEQFF	TGCGCCAGCAGCTTGGAGGCGGGGGGCCCCAATGAGCAGTTCTTC
15	TRBD1	TRBJ1-1	.	TRBV7-8	CASSLLQGRTTEAFF	TGTGCCAGCAGCCTCCTACAGGGGCGGACCACTGAAGCTTTCTTT
15	.	TRBJ1-4	.	TRBV5-1	CASSTAGSVSEKLFF	TGCGCCAGCAGCACCGCAGGGTCGGTTTCGGAAAAACTGTTTTTT
16	.	TRBJ1-2	.	TRBV3-1/TRBV3-2	CASSPQLEGTFTGYTF	TGTGCCAGCAGCCCTCAATTGGAGGGTACGTTTACGGGCTACACCTTC
15	.	TRBJ1-2	.	TRBV27	CASSLSGGYNYGYTF	TGTGCCAGCAGTTTAAGCGGGGGATACAACTATGGCTACACCTTC
16	.	TRBJ1-1	.	TRBV18	CASSPAGVGMNTEAFF	TGTGCCAGCTCACCGGCCGGGGTCGGGATGAACACTGAAGCTTTCTTT
9	.	TRBJ2-4	.	TRBV20-1	CSASIPRGF	TGCAGTGCTAGCATCCCCCGGGGCTTC
15	.	TRBJ2-1	.	TRBV28	CASSGLARWYNEQFF	TGTGCCAGCAGTGGTCTAGCCAGGTGGTACAATGAGCAGTTCTTC
14	.	TRBJ2-1	.	TRBV7-2	CASSSPATLNEQFF	TGTGCCAGCAGCTCCCCAGCGACTCTCAATGAGCAGTTCTTC
14	.	TRBJ1-4	.	TRBV7-2	CASSLAGPNEKLFF	TGTGCCAGCAGCTTAGCGGGGCCGAATGAAAAACTGTTTTTT
14	.	TRBJ1-5	.	TRBV4-1	CASQLEHGNQPQHF	TGCGCCAGTCAGCTCGAACACGGGAATCAGCCCCAGCATTTT
15	TRBD1	TRBJ2-5	.	TRBV6-5	CASIPAGTGAETQYF	TGTGCCAGCATCCCGGCCGGGACAGGCGCAGAGACCCAGTACTTC
17	TRBD2	TRBJ2-3	.	TRBV5-5	CASSLGLAGASTDTQYF	TGTGCCAGCAGCTTGGGACTAGCGGGAGCGAGCACAGATACGCAGTATTTT
13	TRBD1	TRBJ1-1	.	TRBV19	CASSSQGYTEAFF	TGTGCCAGTAGTTCACAGGGGTACACTGAAGCTTTCTTT
14	.	TRBJ1-5	.	TRBV21-1	CASSKEGGVEPQHF	TGTGCCAGCAGCAAAGAGGGGGGGGTGGAGCCCCAGCATTTT
13	.	TRBJ1-4	once	TRBV11-3	CASSLDNQEKLFF	TGTGCCAGCAGCTTAGACAACCAGGAAAAACTGTTTTTT
14	TRBD1	TRBJ2-1	.	TRBV4-1	CASSRGQGDNEQFF	TGCGCCAGCAGCCGGGGACAGGGGGACAATGAGCAGTTCTTC
13	.	TRBJ2-5	once	TRBV10-1	CASSETRQETQYF	TGCGCCAGCAGTGAGACTCGGCAAGAGACCCAGTACTTC
14	TRBD1	TRBJ1-1	.	TRBV3-1/TRBV3-2	CASSQTGSNTEAFF	TGTGCCAGCAGTCAGACAGGGTCCAACACTGAAGCTTTCTTT
16	TRBD2	TRBJ2-2	.	TRBV5-1	CASSHGTSGATGELFF	TGCGCCAGCAGCCACGGGACTAGCGGGGCCACCGGGGAGCTGTTTTTT
14	.	TRBJ2-7	.	TRBV11-3	CASSLEARRGEQYF	TGTGCCAGCAGCTTAGAGGCAAGACGGGGGGAGCAGTACTTC
14	.	TRBJ1-2	.	TRBV5-5	CASSPTRGDYGYTF	TGTGCCAGCAGCCCCACTCGGGGTGACTATGGCTACACCTTC
16	.	TRBJ1-1	.	TRBV28	CASSRGTSGTNTEAFF	TGTGCCAGCAGCCGTGGGACATCGGGGACGAACACTGAAGCTTTCTTT
16	TRBD1	TRBJ2-1	.	TRBV19	CASSSRDRGSYNEQFF	TGTGCCAGTAGTAGCCGGGACAGGGGTTCCTACAATGAGCAGTTCTTC
16	.	TRBJ1-3	.	TRBV7-8	CASSLARGGTGNTIYF	TGTGCCAGCAGCTTAGCGCGGGGGGGCACTGGAAACACCATATATTTT
15	TRBD1	TRBJ2-2	once	TRBV7-6	CASSRHRQGDGELFF	TGTGCCAGCAGCCGACACCGACAGGGGGACGGGGAGCTGTTTTTT
18	.	TRBJ2-6	.	TRBV7-9	CASSLGHISSSGANVLTF	TGTGCCAGCAGCTTAGGACACATATCGTCCTCTGGGGCCAACGTCCTGACTTTC
15	.	TRBJ1-1	.	TRBV1	CTSSPELQENTEAFF	TGCACCAGCAGCCCCGAATTACAGGAGAACACTGAAGCTTTCTTT
12	.	TRBJ1-2	.	TRBV23-1	CASSQGRDGYTF	TGCGCCAGCAGCCAGGGGCGAGATGGCTACACCTTC
14	.	TRBJ1-2	.	TRBV9	CASSVVGGLKGYTF	TGTGCCAGCAGCGTAGTTGGGGGCCTGAAGGGCTACACCTTC
13	.	TRBJ1-2	.	TRBV30	CAWAPNRADGYTF	TGTGCCTGGGCACCCAACAGGGCGGATGGCTACACCTTC
13	.	TRBJ1-1	once	TRBV30	CAWSLNMNTEAFF	TGTGCCTGGAGCTTGAACATGAACACTGAAGCTTTCTTT
14	.	TRBJ2-2	.	TRBV4-2	CASSQAVDTGELFF	TGTGCCAGCAGCCAAGCGGTTGACACCGGGGAGCTGTTTTTT